Described below is a single TCR beta chain sequence and its context. The sample belongs to a study of T cells in tuberculosis. Background on the study: Sequenced TCRs come from CD1B-GMM tetramer-binding T cells.

Whole-study results and caveats: T cells binding CD1B-GMM tetramer weakly possibly escaped the sort.

The CDR3 is made up of 15 amino acids. V dropped 6 bases and J dropped 6; count of bases not matched to a gene: 10. Germline values: CDR1 MNHNY, CDR2 SVGAGI (reference sequence). Cells were sorted from thawed PBMC rested overnight and stained with GMM-loaded CD1B tetramer, viability dye and anti-CD3. The CD1B tetramers carried C32 glucose monomycolate purified from Rhodococcus equi. Assay: immunoSEQ multiplex PCR; the TCRdb copy retains only in-frame clones and omits some. The top ten clones hold 1.9% of a sample with 80,000 to 100,000 clones, approximately 91% of them seen once. The sequencing sample was made of CD1b-GMM tetramer-negative cells sorted from PBMCs. J is TRBJ2-2 and V is TRBV6-6; 7 nucleotides align to TRBD1. This receptor was taken from an adult woman with latent tuberculosis. CDR3 nucleotides: TGTGCCAGCAGCCTACAGACAGGGAAGTCCGGGGAGCTGTTTTTT. It codes for CASSLQTGKSGELFF.